This TCR beta chain was profiled in a study of blood T cells in healthy people across ages. This CDR3 contains 13 residues. Germline V CDR1 and CDR2: MNHEY, SMNVEV (reference sequence). V was trimmed by 8 bases and J by 0 bases, leaving 8 bases between them. Samples each yielded at least 5 micrograms of total RNA. Sample-barcoded 5' priming and a J-beta primer mix drove a second PCR of about 6 to 12 cycles. One entry per CDR3 protein results from TCRdb running MiXCR on the 5' RACE reads. The data show nearly 1 million distinct CDR3 sequences, 51% seen once. This TCR came from a woman aged 55-70 years in good health. J is TRBJ1-5 and V is TRBV27; D is unclear. Sequenced sample: blood. CDR3 residues: CASAPYSNQPQHF. The DNA of the CDR3 is TGTGCCAGCGCACCGTATAGCAATCAGCCCCAGCATTTT.